This TCR beta chain comes out of a study of T cell responses to AZD1222 COVID-19 vaccine. Findings and limits, study-wide: The repertoires were collected only after the peak T cell response. White British people made up most donors, females outnumbered males, and clonal diversity was possibly underestimated. Two AZD1222 administrations were followed by greater Spike-specific TCR breadth and depth.

Regarding this clone: Its specificity is not known.

The ends were cut back, 3 bases at V and 6 bases at J, with 13 bases in the middle. CDR1 SGDLS and CDR2 YYNGEE come from the germline V gene. This CDR3 has 13 amino acids. The method was immunoSEQ multiplex PCR; TCRdb's version includes in-frame clones alone and lacks a portion of them. This sample has fewer than 110,000 clones; roughly 90% occur once, and the top ten carry 16%. This material consisted of peripheral blood, taken on day 0 of AZD1222 vaccination. The V gene is TRBV9, the J gene TRBJ2-7; D remains unclear. The clonotype originates from an adult in good health. In DNA, the CDR3 is TGTGCCAGCAGCGGAACTCATGGTGGCGAGCAGTACTTC. It encodes CASSGTHGGEQYF.